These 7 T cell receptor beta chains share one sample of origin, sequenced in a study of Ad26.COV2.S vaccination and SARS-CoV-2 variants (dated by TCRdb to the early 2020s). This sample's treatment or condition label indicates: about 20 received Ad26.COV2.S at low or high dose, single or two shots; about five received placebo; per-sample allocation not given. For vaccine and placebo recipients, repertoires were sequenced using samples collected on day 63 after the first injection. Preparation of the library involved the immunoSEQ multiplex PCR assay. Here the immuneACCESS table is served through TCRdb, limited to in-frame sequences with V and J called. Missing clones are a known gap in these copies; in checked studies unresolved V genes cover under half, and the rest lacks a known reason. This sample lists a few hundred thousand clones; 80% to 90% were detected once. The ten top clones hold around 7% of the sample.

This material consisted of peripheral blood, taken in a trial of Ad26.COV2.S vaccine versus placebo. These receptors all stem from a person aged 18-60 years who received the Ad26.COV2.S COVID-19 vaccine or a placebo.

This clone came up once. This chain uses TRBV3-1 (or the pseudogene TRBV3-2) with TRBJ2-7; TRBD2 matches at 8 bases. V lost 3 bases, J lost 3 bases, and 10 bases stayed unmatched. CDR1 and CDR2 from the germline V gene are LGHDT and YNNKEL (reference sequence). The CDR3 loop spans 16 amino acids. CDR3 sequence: CASSHNPAGGFYEQYF. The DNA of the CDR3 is TGTGCCAGCAGCCATAATCCCGCGGGAGGTTTCTACGAGCAGTACTTC.

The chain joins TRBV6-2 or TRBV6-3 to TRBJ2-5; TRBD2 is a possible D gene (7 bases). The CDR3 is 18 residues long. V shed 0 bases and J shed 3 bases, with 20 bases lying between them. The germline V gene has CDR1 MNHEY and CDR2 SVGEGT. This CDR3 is CASSYSRGRGAWEETQYF. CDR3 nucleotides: TGTGCCAGCAGTTACTCGCGGGGCCGGGGGGCTTGGGAAGAGACCCAGTACTTC.

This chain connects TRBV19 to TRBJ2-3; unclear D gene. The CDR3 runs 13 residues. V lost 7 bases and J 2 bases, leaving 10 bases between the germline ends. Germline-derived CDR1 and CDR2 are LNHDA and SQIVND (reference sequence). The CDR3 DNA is TGTGCCAGTAAATCGGGTTCCACAGATACGCAGTATTTT. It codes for CASKSGSTDTQYF. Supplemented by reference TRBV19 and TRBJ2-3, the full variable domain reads DGGITQSPKYLFRKEGQNVTLSCEQNLNHDAMYWYRQDPGQGLRLIYYSQIVNDFQKGDIAEGYSVSREKKESFPLTVTSAQKNPTAFYLCASKSGSTDTQYFGPGTRLTVL.

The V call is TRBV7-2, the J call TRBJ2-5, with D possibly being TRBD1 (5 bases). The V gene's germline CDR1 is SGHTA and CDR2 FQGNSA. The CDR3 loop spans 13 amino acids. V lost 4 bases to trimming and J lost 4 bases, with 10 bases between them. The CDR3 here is CASSSFRGETQYF. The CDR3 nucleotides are TGTGCCAGCAGCTCTTTTAGGGGAGAGACCCAGTACTTC. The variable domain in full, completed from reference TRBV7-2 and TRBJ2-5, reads GAGVSQSPSNKVTEKGKDVELRCDPISGHTALYWYRQSLGQGLEFLIYFQGNSAPDKSGLPSDRFSAERTGGSVSTLTIQRTQQEDSAVYLCASSSFRGETQYFGPGTRLLVL.

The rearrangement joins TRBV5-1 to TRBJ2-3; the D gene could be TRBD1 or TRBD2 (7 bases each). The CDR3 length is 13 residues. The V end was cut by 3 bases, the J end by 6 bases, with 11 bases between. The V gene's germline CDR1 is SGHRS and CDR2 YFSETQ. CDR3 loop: CASSSGGGDTQYF. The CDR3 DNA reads TGCGCCAGCAGCTCAGGGGGAGGGGATACGCAGTATTTT.

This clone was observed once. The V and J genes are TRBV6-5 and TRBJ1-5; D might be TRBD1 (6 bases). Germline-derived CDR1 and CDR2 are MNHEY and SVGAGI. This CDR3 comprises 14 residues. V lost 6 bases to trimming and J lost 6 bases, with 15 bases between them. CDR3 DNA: TGTGCCAGCAGCTCGGGACAAGAGAGTCAGCCCCAGCATTTT. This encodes CASSSGQESQPQHF.

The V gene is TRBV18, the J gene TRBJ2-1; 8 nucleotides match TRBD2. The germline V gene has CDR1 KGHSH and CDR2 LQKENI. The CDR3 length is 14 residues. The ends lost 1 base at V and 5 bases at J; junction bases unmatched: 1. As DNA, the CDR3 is TGTGCCAGCTCACCACGAGCGGGGGACAATGAGCAGTTCTTC. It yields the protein CASSPRAGDNEQFF.